A single T cell receptor beta chain is shown here with its context. This entry is derived from a study of blood T cell repertoires in COVID-19. On the study more broadly: COVID-19 samples collected from the United States, Italy and Spain covered acute and convalescent phases. Sample material is recorded as cDNA or gDNA derived from T cells, B-cell-depleted T cells, or PBMCs.

The germline V and J ends were trimmed by 0 bases and 1 base, with 8 bases remaining between them. Germline V lookup: CDR1 SGDLS, CDR2 YYNGEE. The CDR3 has 14 amino acids. In the authors' methods: The authors estimated nucleated cell counts from reference gene primer amplification. Clones were read by immunoSEQ multiplex PCR, and TCRdb kept only the in-frame ones, dropping some. That table gives V, J and clone size, and the DNA gave D and trimming. The sample records roughly 190,000 clones, 80% being singletons. This clonotype was obtained from a man aged 55 to 70 with acute or convalescent COVID-19. The sequenced sample was peripheral blood. The chain is built from TRBV9 and TRBJ2-7; D is ambiguous. The CDR3 region is CASSVGSGSYEQYF. The CDR3 DNA reads as TGTGCCAGCAGCGTAGGCTCAGGTTCCTACGAGCAGTACTTC.